This note documents a single T cell receptor beta chain sequence. This specimen comes from a study of memory CD4+ T cells and cytomegalovirus serostatus. Germline assignment: CDR1 GTSNPN and CDR2 SVGIG (reference sequence). The CDR3 sequence is 16 residues long. J lost 5 bases, V lost 2 bases, and 12 bases had no gene match. This table comes from immunoSEQ multiplex PCR, and its TCRdb copy is limited to in-frame clones, with some not included. The repertoire holds 75,000 to 95,000 clones, with around 80% as singletons. Single viable CD3+CD4+CD8-CD45RO+ cells were sorted as the memory CD4+ T cells. The gene calls are TRBV30 and TRBJ1-2; TRBD1 matches at 9 bases. The sequenced material came from memory CD4+ T cells from blood. The clonotype was recovered from an adult in good health and CMV-seronegative. The CDR3: CAWSNGQGYMGYGYTF. In DNA form, the CDR3 reads TGTGCCTGGAGTAATGGACAGGGGTATATGGGGTATGGCTACACCTTC.